Presented here are 18 T cell receptor beta chains from one specimen sequenced in a study of long-term antiretroviral therapy in people with HIV. The authors ran the immunoSEQ assay, v3.0, at survey level. The protocol was immunoSEQ multiplex PCR, while the TCRdb copy is restricted to in-frame clones and leaves out a portion. The table has 20,000 to 30,000 clones, 85% seen once. Source: unsorted PBMCs, taken 2.3 years after starting antiretroviral therapy. The receptors here all came from a man in his forties with HIV.

V is TRBV9 and J is TRBJ2-1, with D possibly TRBD1 on 5 matching bases. CDR1 SGDLS and CDR2 YYNGEE come from the germline V gene. CDR3 length: 14 amino acids. The germline V and J ends were trimmed by 4 bases and 2 bases, with 10 bases remaining between them. CDR3 in amino acids: CASSPGQPYNEQFF. The CDR3, as DNA: TGTGCCAGCAGCCCAGGACAACCCTACAATGAGCAGTTCTTC.

This rearrangement joins TRBV1 to TRBJ2-1; the D call of TRBD1 is as the table states it, not checked on the DNA. TRBV1 is described as a pseudogene. The CDR3 contains 13 residues. CDR3 nucleotides: TGCACCAGCAGCCAAGAACAGAACAATGAGCAGTTCTTC. Its translation is CTSSQEQNNEQFF.

This CDR3 reads CASSDRKTTPSSYEQYF. Written as DNA, the CDR3 is TGTGCCAGCTCCGACCGAAAAACAACCCCGAGCTCCTACGAGCAGTACTTC. The rearrangement uses TRBV18 and TRBJ2-7; D unresolved. Trimming cost V 6 bases and J 0 bases, with 21 bases left between them. There are 17 residues in the CDR3. The germline gives CDR1 KGHSH, CDR2 LQKENI.

V gene TRBV5-5 combines with J gene TRBJ2-2, with D uncertain. Trimming removed 1 base from V and 6 bases from J, with 7 bases in between. The germline V gene has CDR1 SGHKS and CDR2 YYEKEE (reference sequence). This CDR3 contains 13 residues. CDR3 protein: CASSLLHAGELFF. CDR3 DNA sequence: TGTGCCAGCAGCTTGTTGCACGCCGGGGAGCTGTTTTTT.

This clone showed up just once. The chain couples TRBV6-1 to TRBJ2-7; perhaps D is TRBD1 or TRBD2 (5 bases each). The CDR3 covers 13 residues. The V gene's germline CDR1 is MNHNS and CDR2 SASEGT. Trimming took 3 bases from V and 1 from J, leaving 7 bases between them. This chain's CDR3 is CASSEGPSYEQYF. In DNA, the CDR3 is TGTGCCAGCAGTGAGGGACCATCCTACGAGCAGTACTTC.

This clone was seen once. This rearrangement joins TRBV5-1 to TRBJ1-1, with unresolved D. This CDR3 spans 16 amino acids. CDR1 is SGHRS, CDR2 YFSETQ, per germline. The V end was cut by 5 bases, the J end by 1 base, with 18 bases between. The CDR3 loop is CASSREPKWGNTEAFF. The CDR3 DNA reads as TGCGCCAGCAGTCGGGAGCCAAAATGGGGGAACACTGAAGCTTTCTTT.

The chain links TRBV30 to TRBJ1-1; D is unresolved. Trimming took off 5 bases at V and 6 bases at J, with 16 bases between the two ends. The length of the CDR3 is 13 residues. CDR1 is GTSNPN, CDR2 SVGIG, per germline (reference sequence). CDR3 region: CAWENTGWAEAFF. The CDR3 bases are TGTGCCTGGGAGAACACGGGCTGGGCTGAAGCTTTCTTT.

This chain uses TRBV18 with TRBJ1-2; D might be TRBD1 (5 bases). CDR3 length: 16 amino acids. Germline V gives CDR1 KGHSH, CDR2 LQKENI. V was clipped by 2 bases and J by 1 base, with 14 bases between them. The CDR3 here is CASSPVVSGYNYGYTF. DNA of the CDR3: TGTGCCAGCTCACCAGTTGTCTCAGGGTATAACTATGGCTACACCTTC.

The CDR3 loop is CASRQAGLITEAFF. In nucleotides, the CDR3 is TGTGCCAGCAGACAAGCTGGACTCATCACTGAAGCTTTCTTT. The chain joins TRBV2 to TRBJ1-1; D is ambiguous. CDR3 size: 14 residues. CDR1 is SNHLY and CDR2 is FYNNEI in the germline V gene. Trimming pared 6 bases from V and 4 bases from J, leaving 15 bases between.

This clone was observed once. This chain joins TRBV29-1 and TRBJ1-5; possibly TRBD1 for D (6 bases). CDR1 is SQVTM, CDR2 ANQGSEA, per germline. CDR3 length: 13 residues. Deletions cut 6 bases from V and 5 bases from J, with 14 bases between. The CDR3 here is CSVGGTPDQPQHF. Here the CDR3 DNA reads TGCAGCGTCGGTGGGACACCCGATCAGCCCCAGCATTTT.

This sequence joins TRBV6-5 and TRBJ1-2, with TRBD1 matching over 8 bases. The V segment lost 6 bases and the J segment 8 bases; nucleotides outside the gene matches: 11. This CDR3 region has 14 residues. Germline V gene sequence: CDR1 MNHEY, CDR2 SVGAGI. Here the CDR3 DNA reads TGTGCCAGCAGGCCGGACAGGGTTTTGGGGGGCTACACCTTC. It translates to CASRPDRVLGGYTF.

This chain joins TRBV7-7 and TRBJ2-2, with 7 nucleotides matching TRBD2. Germline V CDR1 and CDR2: SSHAT, FNYEAQ (reference sequence). The CDR3 has 16 amino acids. V shed 5 bases and J 5 bases; nucleotides not matched to a gene: 11. The CDR3, as DNA: TGTGCCAGCAGCCCCGGGGGAGGGAGGGATACCGGGGAGCTGTTTTTT. It is translated as CASSPGGGRDTGELFF.

This chain connects TRBV5-1 to TRBJ1-2; TRBD1 matches at 11 bases. The CDR3 consists of 14 residues. Per the germline V gene, CDR1 is SGHRS and CDR2 is YFSETQ. With V trimmed by 4 bases and J by 5 bases, 4 bases remained unmatched. The CDR3 loop reads CASSTGQGAYGYTF. As DNA, the CDR3 is TGCGCCAGCAGCACAGGACAGGGGGCTTATGGCTACACCTTC.

V usage is TRBV14 and J usage is TRBJ1-1; no definite D call. Germline CDR1 SGHDN, CDR2 FVKESK. The CDR3 sequence is 13 residues long. Trimming took off 5 bases at V and 1 base at J, with 8 bases between the two ends. This CDR3 is CASSLDRNTEAFF. The CDR3 coding sequence is TGTGCCAGCAGCTTGGACCGGAACACTGAAGCTTTCTTT.

This chain uses TRBV5-8 with TRBJ1-5, with TRBD1 matching over 7 bases. The CDR3 consists of 17 residues. The germline CDR1 and CDR2 sequences are SGHTS and YDEGEE. J lost 0 bases, V lost 4 bases, and 10 bases had no gene match. DNA of the CDR3: TGTGCCAGCAGCCCGGGACAGATAAGTTATAGCAATCAGCCCCAGCATTTT. It translates to CASSPGQISYSNQPQHF.

The CDR3 here is CAWTSGGGRANEQYF. In DNA, the CDR3 is TGTGCCTGGACTAGCGGTGGAGGAAGGGCTAACGAGCAGTACTTC. The chain joins TRBV30 to TRBJ2-7; 7 bases align to TRBD2. The CDR3 contains 15 residues. Trimming at V came to 4 bases and at J to 5 bases, leaving 14 bases not matched to a gene. Looked up from germline, CDR1 is GTSNPN and CDR2 is SVGIG (reference sequence).

This clone was counted between two and nine times. V gene TRBV23-1 combines with J gene TRBJ1-1; 9 bases fit TRBD1. TRBV23-1 belongs to the ORF category, with a function that is uncertain. This CDR3 has 18 residues. The ends lost 0 bases at V and 1 base at J; junction bases unmatched: 9. CDR3 loop: CASSQSRTGGGQNTEAFF. The CDR3, as DNA: TGCGCCAGCAGTCAATCTCGCACAGGGGGCGGCCAGAACACTGAAGCTTTCTTT.

This chain joins TRBV7-9 and TRBJ2-2; unclear D gene. Trimming left V 3 bases short and J 5 bases short, with 16 bases between. CDR1 is SEHNR, CDR2 FQNEAQ, per germline (reference sequence). The CDR3 is made up of 16 amino acids. The chain's CDR3 is CASSFARTLDTGELFF. CDR3 sequence (DNA): TGTGCCAGCAGCTTTGCCAGGACGCTGGATACCGGGGAGCTGTTTTTT.